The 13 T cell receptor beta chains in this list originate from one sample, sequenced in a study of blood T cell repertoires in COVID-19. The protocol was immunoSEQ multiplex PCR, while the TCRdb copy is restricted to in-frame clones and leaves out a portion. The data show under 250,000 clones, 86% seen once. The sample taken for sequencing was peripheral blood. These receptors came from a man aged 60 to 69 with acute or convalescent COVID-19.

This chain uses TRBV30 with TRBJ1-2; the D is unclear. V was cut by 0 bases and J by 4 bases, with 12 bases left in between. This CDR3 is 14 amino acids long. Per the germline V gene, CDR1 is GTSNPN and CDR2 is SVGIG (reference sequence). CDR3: CAWSVIEGGYGYTF. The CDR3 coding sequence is TGTGCCTGGAGTGTAATAGAGGGCGGCTATGGCTACACCTTC.

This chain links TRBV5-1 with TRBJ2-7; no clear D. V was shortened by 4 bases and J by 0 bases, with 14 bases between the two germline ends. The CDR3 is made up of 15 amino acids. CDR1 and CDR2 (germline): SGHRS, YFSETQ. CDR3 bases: TGCGCCAGCAGCGTAAGCACGTCCTACTCCTACGAGCAGTACTTC. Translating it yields CASSVSTSYSYEQYF.

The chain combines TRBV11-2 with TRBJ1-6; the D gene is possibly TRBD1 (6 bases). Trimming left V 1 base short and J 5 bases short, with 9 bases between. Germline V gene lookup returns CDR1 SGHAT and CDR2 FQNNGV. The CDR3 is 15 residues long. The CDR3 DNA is TGTGCCAGCAGCTTAGGCAGGGGCGATAATTCACCCCTCCACTTT. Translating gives CASSLGRGDNSPLHF. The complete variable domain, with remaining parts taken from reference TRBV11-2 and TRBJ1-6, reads EAGVAQSPRYKIIEKRQSVAFWCNPISGHATLYWYQQILGQGPKLLIQFQNNGVVDDSQLPKDRFSAERLKGVDSTLKIQPAKLEDSAVYLCASSLGRGDNSPLHFGNGTRLTVT.

CDR3 loop: CASSQGQGISSSGANVLTF. The DNA of the CDR3 is TGTGCCAGCAGCCAGGGACAGGGGATTTCCAGCTCTGGGGCCAACGTCCTGACTTTC. The V call is TRBV4-2, the J call TRBJ2-6; 10 nucleotides match TRBD1. CDR1 is LGHNA and CDR2 is YNFKEQ in the germline V gene. The CDR3 is 19 amino acids. V shed 3 bases, J shed 0 bases, and the junction held 8 bases outside the gene matches.

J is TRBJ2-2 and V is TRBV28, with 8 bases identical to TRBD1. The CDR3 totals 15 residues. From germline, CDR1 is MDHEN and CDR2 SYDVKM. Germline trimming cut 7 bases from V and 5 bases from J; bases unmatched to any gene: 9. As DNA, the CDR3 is TGTGCCAGCAAAGCGGAGACAGGGGAAACCGGGGAGCTGTTTTTT. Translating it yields CASKAETGETGELFF.

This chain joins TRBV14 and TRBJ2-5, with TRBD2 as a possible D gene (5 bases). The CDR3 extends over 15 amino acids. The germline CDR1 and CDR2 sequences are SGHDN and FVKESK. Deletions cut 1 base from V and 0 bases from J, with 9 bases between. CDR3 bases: TGTGCCAGCAGCCAAGGTACGGGGTACCAAGAGACCCAGTACTTC. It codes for CASSQGTGYQETQYF.

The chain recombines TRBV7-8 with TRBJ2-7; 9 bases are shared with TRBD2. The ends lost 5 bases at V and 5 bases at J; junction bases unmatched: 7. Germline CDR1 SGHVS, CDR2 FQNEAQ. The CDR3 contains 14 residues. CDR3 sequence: CASSLREGLDEQYF. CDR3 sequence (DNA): TGTGCCAGCAGCCTGCGGGAGGGCCTTGACGAGCAGTACTTC. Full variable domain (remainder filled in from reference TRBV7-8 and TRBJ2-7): GAGVSQSPRYKVAKRGQDVALRCDPISGHVSLFWYQQALGQGPEFLTYFQNEAQLDKSGLPSDRFFAERPEGSVSTLKIQRTQQEDSAVYLCASSLREGLDEQYFGPGTRLTVT.

DNA of the CDR3: TGTGCCTGGAGTGGACAGGGGAACACCGGGGAGCTGTTTTTT. It translates to CAWSGQGNTGELFF. The rearrangement links TRBV30 to TRBJ2-2; 7 bases fit TRBD1. Germline V gives CDR1 GTSNPN, CDR2 SVGIG (reference sequence). V dropped 1 base and J dropped 1; count of bases not matched to a gene: 0. This CDR3 has 14 residues.

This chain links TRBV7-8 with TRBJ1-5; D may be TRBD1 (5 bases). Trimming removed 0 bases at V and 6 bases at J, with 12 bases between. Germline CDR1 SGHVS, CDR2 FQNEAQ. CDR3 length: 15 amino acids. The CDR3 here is CASSLARGVGQPQHF. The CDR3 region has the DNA TGTGCCAGCAGCTTAGCGCGGGGGGTTGGTCAGCCCCAGCATTTT.

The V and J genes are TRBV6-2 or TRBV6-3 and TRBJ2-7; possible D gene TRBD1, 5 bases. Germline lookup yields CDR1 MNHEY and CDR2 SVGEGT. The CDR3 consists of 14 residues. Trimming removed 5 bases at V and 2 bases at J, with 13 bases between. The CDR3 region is CASSLTPRAYEQYF. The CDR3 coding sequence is TGTGCCAGCAGTCTTACTCCCAGGGCCTACGAGCAGTACTTC.

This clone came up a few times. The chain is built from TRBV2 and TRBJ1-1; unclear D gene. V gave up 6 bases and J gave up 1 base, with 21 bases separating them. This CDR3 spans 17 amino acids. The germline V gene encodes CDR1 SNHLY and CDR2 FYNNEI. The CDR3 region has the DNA TGTGCCAGCAGGCGGGAGAGACCTCCTAGTTGGAACACTGAAGCTTTCTTT. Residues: CASRRERPPSWNTEAFF.

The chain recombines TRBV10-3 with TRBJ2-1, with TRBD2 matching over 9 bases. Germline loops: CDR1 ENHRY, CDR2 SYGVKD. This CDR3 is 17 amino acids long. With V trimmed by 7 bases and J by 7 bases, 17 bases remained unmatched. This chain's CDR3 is CAITALNPGLASNEQFF. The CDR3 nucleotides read TGTGCCATCACCGCGCTTAATCCGGGACTAGCATCGAATGAGCAGTTCTTC.

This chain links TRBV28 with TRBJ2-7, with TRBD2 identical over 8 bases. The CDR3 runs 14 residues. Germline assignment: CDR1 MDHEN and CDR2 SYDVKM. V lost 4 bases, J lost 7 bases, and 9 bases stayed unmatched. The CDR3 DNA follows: TGTGCCAGCAGTTCGCCGGAGACGGGAGGGGAGCAGTACTTC. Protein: CASSSPETGGEQYF.